What follows describes a single TCR beta chain. In the original processing: Nucleated cell counts were estimated from reference gene primer amplification. The method was immunoSEQ multiplex PCR; TCRdb's version includes in-frame clones alone and lacks a portion of them. The V and J calls and the clone size are those of that table, but D and trimming were determined from the DNA. The sample consists of under 200,000 clones, around 90% of them appearing once. The data were taken from a study of blood T cell repertoires in COVID-19. Turning to the study itself: Donors in the United States, Italy and Spain gave samples during acute or convalescent COVID-19. PBMCs, B-cell-depleted T cells, or T cells were the source of the cDNA or gDNA that made up the material.

Trimming stripped 0 bases from V and 5 bases from J, with 14 bases between. Germline loops: CDR1 SGHAT, CDR2 FQNNGV. The CDR3 runs to 17 residues. The V gene is TRBV11-2, the J gene TRBJ1-6, with D possibly being TRBD1 (6 bases). The material sequenced was peripheral blood. The origin of this receptor is a man aged 18 to 30 with acute or convalescent COVID-19. The CDR3 coding sequence is TGTGCCAGCAGCTTAGATTTTTGGACAGCGAATAATTCACCCCTCCACTTT. Translated, it gives CASSLDFWTANNSPLHF.